This T cell receptor beta chain originates from a study of OX40 agonist ivuxolimab in advanced cancers. This clone has just a few counts. TCRdb's copy holds only in-frame clones and misses some; the assay was immunoSEQ multiplex PCR. The top ten clones hold roughly 0.5% of a sample with some 95,000 clones, approximately 90% of them seen once. The specimen was CD4+ or CD8+ T cells sorted from blood, collected in a trial of the OX40 agonist ivuxolimab. This sequence originates from an adult with an advanced solid tumor such as melanoma, head and neck, liver or kidney cancer.

In DNA form, the CDR3 reads TGTGCCAGTAGCCCGGGGGAATTGCACACTGAAGCTTTCTTT. This codes for CASSPGELHTEAFF. This rearrangement joins TRBV19 to TRBJ1-1; weak D call: TRBD1 (5 bases). Germline CDR1 reads LNHDA; CDR2 reads SQIVND (reference sequence). V lost 6 bases and J lost 3, with 14 bases in between. The CDR3 covers 14 residues.